The clone carrying this TCR beta chain was seen a handful of times. What it binds is unknown. This sample was taken from a study of cytomegalovirus exposure and HLA in healthy donors. Study-wide results and limits: CMV antigen specificity was confirmed in vitro for a few CMV-associated chains. The study designated about 160 TCR beta chains cytomegalovirus-associated.

The J segment lost 2 bases and the V segment lost 4 bases, leaving 9 bases of the junction unmatched. The CDR3 spans 15 residues. Germline loops: CDR1 SQVTM, CDR2 ANQGSEA. The primer mix had 60 Vbeta and 13 Jbeta primers. Clones were sequenced by immunoSEQ multiplex PCR, and TCRdb holds only the in-frame ones, with some missing. The sample records approximately 110,000 clones, about 12% being singletons. Sequenced: PBMCs. The sequence was obtained from a man aged 40-49 years in good health and CMV-seropositive. The rearrangement uses TRBV29-1 and TRBJ2-3; 7 bases are a match to TRBD2. CDR3 sequence: CSVGVLAVHTDTQYF. The CDR3 DNA sequence: TGCAGCGTTGGGGTTCTAGCGGTTCACACAGATACGCAGTATTTT.